This TCR beta chain was obtained from a study of blood T cell repertoires in COVID-19. The table came from immunoSEQ multiplex PCR; TCRdb's copy has only in-frame clones and leaves some out. Here the sample spans tens of thousands of clones, approximately 90% being singletons. With 5 bases clipped from V and 6 bases from J, the junction kept 9 bases outside the gene matches. Germline V gene lookup returns CDR1 SEHNR and CDR2 FQNEAQ (reference sequence). This CDR3 has 15 residues. This sequence was found in a human donor in a cohort sampled during active COVID-19. The chain is built from TRBV7-9 and TRBJ2-2, with TRBD1 matching 7 bases. Source material: peripheral blood. As DNA, the CDR3 is TGTGCCAGCAGCGCTCGGGACAGCCTTGCCGGGGAGCTGTTTTTT. It specifies CASSARDSLAGELFF.